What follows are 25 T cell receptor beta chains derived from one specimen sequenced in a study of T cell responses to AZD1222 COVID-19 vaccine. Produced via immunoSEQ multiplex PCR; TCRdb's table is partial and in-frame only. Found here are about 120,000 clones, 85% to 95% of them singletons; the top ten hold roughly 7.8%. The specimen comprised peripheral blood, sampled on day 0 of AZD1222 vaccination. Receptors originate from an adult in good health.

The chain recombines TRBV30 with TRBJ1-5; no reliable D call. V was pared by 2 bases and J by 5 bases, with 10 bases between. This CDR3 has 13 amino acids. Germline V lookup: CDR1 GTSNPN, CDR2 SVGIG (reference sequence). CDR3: CAWSFNVDQPQHF. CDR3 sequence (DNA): TGTGCCTGGAGTTTTAATGTGGATCAGCCCCAGCATTTT.

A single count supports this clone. The CDR3 reads CASSPGTEGKGYTF. CDR3 nucleotide sequence: TGTGCCAGCAGCCCCGGGACAGAGGGAAAGGGCTACACCTTC. V gene TRBV2 combines with J gene TRBJ1-2; 7 bases agree with TRBD1. The CDR3 consists of 14 residues. V was clipped by 6 bases and J by 8 bases; unmatched bases: 12. From germline, CDR1 is SNHLY and CDR2 FYNNEI.

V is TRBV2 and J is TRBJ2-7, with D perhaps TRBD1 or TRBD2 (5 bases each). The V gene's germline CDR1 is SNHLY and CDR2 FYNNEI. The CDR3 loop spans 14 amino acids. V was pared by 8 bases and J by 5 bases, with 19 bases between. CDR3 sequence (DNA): TGTGCCAGCGGGATATGGGGGTACACCAACGAGCAGTACTTC. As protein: CASGIWGYTNEQYF.

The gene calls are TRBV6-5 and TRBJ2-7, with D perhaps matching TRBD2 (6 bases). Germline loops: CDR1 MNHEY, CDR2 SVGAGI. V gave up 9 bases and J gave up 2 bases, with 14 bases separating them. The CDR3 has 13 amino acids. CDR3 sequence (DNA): TGTGCCAGTAGCTGGGACTCCGCCTACGAGCAGTACTTC. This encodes CASSWDSAYEQYF.

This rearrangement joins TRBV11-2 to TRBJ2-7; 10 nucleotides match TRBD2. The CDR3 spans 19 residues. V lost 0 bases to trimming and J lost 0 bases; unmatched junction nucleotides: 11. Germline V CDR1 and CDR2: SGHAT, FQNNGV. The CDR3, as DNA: TGTGCCAGCAGCTTAGATGTAACTAGCGGGGACCGTATCTCCTACGAGCAGTACTTC. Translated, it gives CASSLDVTSGDRISYEQYF.

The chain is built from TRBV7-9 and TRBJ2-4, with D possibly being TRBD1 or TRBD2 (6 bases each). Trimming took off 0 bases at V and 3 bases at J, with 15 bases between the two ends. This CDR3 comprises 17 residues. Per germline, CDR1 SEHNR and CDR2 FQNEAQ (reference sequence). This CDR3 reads CASSLAGGPDDKNIQYF. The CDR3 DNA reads TGTGCCAGCAGCTTAGCGGGGGGCCCTGACGACAAAAACATTCAGTACTTC.

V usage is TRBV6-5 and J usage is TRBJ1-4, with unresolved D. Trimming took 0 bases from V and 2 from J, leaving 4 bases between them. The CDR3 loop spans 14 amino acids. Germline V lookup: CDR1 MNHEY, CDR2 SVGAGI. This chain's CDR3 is CASSYSRTNEKLFF. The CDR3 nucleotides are TGTGCCAGCAGTTACTCTCGGACTAATGAAAAACTGTTTTTT.

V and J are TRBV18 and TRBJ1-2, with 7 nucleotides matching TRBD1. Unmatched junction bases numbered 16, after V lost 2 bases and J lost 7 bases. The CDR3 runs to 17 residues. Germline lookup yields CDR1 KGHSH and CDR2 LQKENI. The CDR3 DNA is TGTGCCAGCTCACCATCTGATTCAGGAGGGGGCGGGGCTGGCTACACCTTC. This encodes CASSPSDSGGGGAGYTF.

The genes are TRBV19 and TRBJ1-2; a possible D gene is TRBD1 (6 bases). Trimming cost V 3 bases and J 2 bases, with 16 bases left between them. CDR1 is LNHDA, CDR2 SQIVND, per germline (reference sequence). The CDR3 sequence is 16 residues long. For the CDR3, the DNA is TGTGCCAGTAGTATTCGGGCAGGGGTAATGAACTATGGCTACACCTTC. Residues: CASSIRAGVMNYGYTF.

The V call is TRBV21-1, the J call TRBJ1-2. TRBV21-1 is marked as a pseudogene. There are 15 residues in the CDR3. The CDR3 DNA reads TGTGCCAGCAGCAAAAGAGACCCGTCGGCGTATGGCTACACCTTC. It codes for CASSKRDPSAYGYTF.

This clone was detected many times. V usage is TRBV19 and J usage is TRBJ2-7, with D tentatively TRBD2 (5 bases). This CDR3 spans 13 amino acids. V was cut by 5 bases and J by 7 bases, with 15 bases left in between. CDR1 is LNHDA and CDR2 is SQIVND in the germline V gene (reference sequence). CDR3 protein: CASSPTVGVEQYF. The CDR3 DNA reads TGTGCCAGTAGTCCCACCGTCGGGGTTGAGCAGTACTTC.

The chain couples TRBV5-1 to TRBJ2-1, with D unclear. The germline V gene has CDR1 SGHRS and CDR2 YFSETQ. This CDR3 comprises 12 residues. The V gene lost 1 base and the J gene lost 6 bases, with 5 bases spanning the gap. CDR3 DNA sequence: TGCGCCAGCAGCTTGATGTCCAATGAGCAGTTCTTC. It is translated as CASSLMSNEQFF.

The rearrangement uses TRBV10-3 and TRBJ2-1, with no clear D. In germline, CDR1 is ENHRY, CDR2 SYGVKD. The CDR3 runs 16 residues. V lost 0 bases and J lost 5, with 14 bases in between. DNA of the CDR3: TGTGCCATCAGTGAGTCTGGAGAATGGTCTAACAATGAGCAGTTCTTC. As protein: CAISESGEWSNNEQFF.

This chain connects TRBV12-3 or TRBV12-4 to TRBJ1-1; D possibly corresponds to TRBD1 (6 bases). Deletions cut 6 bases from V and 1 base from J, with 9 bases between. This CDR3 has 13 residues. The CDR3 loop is CASSKQGNTEAFF. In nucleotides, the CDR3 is TGTGCCAGCAGCAAACAGGGGAACACTGAAGCTTTCTTT.

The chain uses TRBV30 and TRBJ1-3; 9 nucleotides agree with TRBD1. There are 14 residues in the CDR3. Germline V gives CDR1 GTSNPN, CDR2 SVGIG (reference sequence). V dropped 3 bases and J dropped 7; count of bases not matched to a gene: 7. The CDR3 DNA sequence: TGTGCCTGGAGCGGCGGACAGGGGAGGAACACCATATATTTT. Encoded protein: CAWSGGQGRNTIYF.

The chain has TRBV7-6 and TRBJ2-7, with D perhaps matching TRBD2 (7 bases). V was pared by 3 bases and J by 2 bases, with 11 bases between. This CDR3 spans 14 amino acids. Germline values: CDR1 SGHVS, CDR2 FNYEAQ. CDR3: CASSFGGGPYEQYF. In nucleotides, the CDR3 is TGTGCCAGCAGCTTTGGGGGGGGCCCCTACGAGCAGTACTTC.

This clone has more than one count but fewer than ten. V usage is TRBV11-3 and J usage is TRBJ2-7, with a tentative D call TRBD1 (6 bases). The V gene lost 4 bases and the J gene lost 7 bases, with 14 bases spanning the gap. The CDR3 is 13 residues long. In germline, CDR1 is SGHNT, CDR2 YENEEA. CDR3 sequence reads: CASSSYSGQEQYF. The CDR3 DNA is TGTGCCAGCAGCTCCTACTCGGGACAAGAGCAGTACTTC.

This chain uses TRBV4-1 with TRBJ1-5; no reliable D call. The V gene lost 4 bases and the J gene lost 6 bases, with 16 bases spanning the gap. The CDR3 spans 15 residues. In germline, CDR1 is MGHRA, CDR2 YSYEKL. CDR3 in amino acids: CASSPNWEVSQPQHF. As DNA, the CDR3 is TGCGCCAGCAGCCCTAACTGGGAGGTCAGTCAGCCCCAGCATTTT.

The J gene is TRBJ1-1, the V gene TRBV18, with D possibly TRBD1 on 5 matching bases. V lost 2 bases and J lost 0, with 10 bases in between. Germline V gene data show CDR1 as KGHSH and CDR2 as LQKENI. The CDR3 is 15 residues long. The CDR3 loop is CASSPSEGMNTEAFF. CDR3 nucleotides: TGTGCCAGCTCACCATCGGAGGGGATGAACACTGAAGCTTTCTTT. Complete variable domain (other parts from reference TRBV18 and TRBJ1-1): NAGVMQNPRHLVRRRGQEARLRCSPMKGHSHVYWYRQLPEEGLKFMVYLQKENIIDESGMPKERFSAEFPKEGPSILRIQQVVRGDSAAYFCASSPSEGMNTEAFFGQGTRLTVV.

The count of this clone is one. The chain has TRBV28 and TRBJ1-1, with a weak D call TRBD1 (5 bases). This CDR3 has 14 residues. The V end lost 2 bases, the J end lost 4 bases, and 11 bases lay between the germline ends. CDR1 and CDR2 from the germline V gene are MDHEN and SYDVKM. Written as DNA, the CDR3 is TGTGCCAGCAGTTTAAGACAGACAGTCACTGAAGCTTTCTTT. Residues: CASSLRQTVTEAFF.

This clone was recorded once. CDR3: CASTRGSGRGQPQHF. Written as DNA, the CDR3 is TGTGCCAGCACCCGAGGTTCGGGCCGAGGGCAGCCCCAGCATTTT. The rearrangement uses TRBV2 and TRBJ1-5, with D unresolved. Germline loops: CDR1 SNHLY, CDR2 FYNNEI. The V and J ends lost 7 bases and 7 bases respectively, with 20 bases between them. The CDR3 extends over 15 amino acids. The whole variable domain, filled in from reference TRBV2 and TRBJ1-5, reads EPEVTQTPSHQVTQMGQEVILRCVPISNHLYFYWYRQILGQKVEFLVSFYNNEISEKSEIFDDQFSVERPDGSNFTLKIRSTKLEDSAMYFCASTRGSGRGQPQHFGDGTRLSIL.

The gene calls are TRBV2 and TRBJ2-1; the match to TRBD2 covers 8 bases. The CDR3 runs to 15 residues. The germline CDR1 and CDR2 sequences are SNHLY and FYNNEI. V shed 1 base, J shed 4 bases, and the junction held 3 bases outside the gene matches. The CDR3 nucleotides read TGTGCCAGCAGTGAAGGTGCGGGGGGTTACAATGAGCAGTTCTTC. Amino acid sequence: CASSEGAGGYNEQFF. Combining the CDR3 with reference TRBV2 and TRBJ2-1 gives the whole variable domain EPEVTQTPSHQVTQMGQEVILRCVPISNHLYFYWYRQILGQKVEFLVSFYNNEISEKSEIFDDQFSVERPDGSNFTLKIRSTKLEDSAMYFCASSEGAGGYNEQFFGPGTRLTVL.

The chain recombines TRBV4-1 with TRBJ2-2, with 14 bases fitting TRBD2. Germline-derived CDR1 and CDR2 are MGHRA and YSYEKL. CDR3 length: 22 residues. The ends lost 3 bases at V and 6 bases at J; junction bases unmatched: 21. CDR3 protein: CASSHRPLTSGGASRVAGELFF. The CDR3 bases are TGCGCCAGCAGCCACCGGCCCCTGACTAGCGGGGGGGCCTCGAGGGTTGCCGGGGAGCTGTTTTTT.

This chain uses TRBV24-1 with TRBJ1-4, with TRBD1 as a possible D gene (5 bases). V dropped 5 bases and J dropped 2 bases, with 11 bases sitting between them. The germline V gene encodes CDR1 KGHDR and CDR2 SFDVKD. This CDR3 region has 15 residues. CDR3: CATSAGLSTNEKLFF. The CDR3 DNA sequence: TGTGCCACCAGTGCAGGGCTTTCGACTAATGAAAAACTGTTTTTT.

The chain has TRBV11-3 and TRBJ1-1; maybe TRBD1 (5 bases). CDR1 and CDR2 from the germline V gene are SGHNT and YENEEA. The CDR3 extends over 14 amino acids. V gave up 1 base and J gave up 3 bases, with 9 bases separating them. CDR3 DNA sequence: TGTGCCAGCAGCTTAGTTCAGGGTGACACTGAAGCTTTCTTT. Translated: CASSLVQGDTEAFF.